A selection of T cell receptor beta chains follows, all from one sample in a study of identical twins. Each CDR3 protein is one row after TCRdb ran MiXCR on the 5' RACE reads. The profile shows some 690,000 distinct CDR3 sequences, 21% of them singletons. The sample also formed part of further work on T cells expressing NK-cell markers.

Sequencing was performed on PBMCs. These receptors all stem from a woman between 18 and 30 years old in good health. CDR3s include the opening cysteine and the closing phenylalanine or tryptophan. The order of the fields is V gene, clone size, J gene, D gene, CDR3 DNA, CDR3 protein. The D gene is left open where the match is weak. Size values are once, few and many counts, or a class for expanded clones, and some rows have none.

TRBV7-9	NA	TRBJ2-7	TRBD1	TGTGCCAGCAGCGGGACAGGTCCTACAAAAAACTCCTACGAGCAGTACTTC	CASSGTGPTKNSYEQYF
TRBV11-2	few	TRBJ2-4	NA	TGTGCCAGCAGCCCAGGGGATCCCAAAAACATTCAGTACTTC	CASSPGDPKNIQYF
TRBV5-1	NA	TRBJ2-2	TRBD2	TGCGCCAGCAGCTTGGGGCTAGCGGAGGCCGGGGAGCTGTTTTTT	CASSLGLAEAGELFF
TRBV6-1	NA	TRBJ2-7	TRBD1	TGTGCCAGCAGTGTTTTCGGGACAGCTTCCTACGAGCAGTACTTC	CASSVFGTASYEQYF
TRBV5-5	few	TRBJ2-3	NA	TGTGCCAGCAGCTTCGGGGGCCTATTCACAGATACGCAGTATTTT	CASSFGGLFTDTQYF
TRBV12-3/TRBV12-4	many	TRBJ1-1	TRBD1	TGTGCCAGCAGTGGGACAGGGGTCACTGAAGCTTTCTTT	CASSGTGVTEAFF
TRBV5-1	NA	TRBJ2-2	TRBD2	TGCGCCAGCAGCCCTACCGGGACTAGCTCCGGGGAGCTGTTTTTT	CASSPTGTSSGELFF
TRBV7-2	few	TRBJ2-3	NA	TGTGCCAGCAGCTTAATGGTGGGATCTACAGATACGCAGTATTTT	CASSLMVGSTDTQYF
TRBV4-1	few	TRBJ2-3	NA	TGCGCCAGCAGCCACACGGGCGTGGGCACAGATACGCAGTATTTT	CASSHTGVGTDTQYF
TRBV12-3/TRBV12-4	few	TRBJ1-5	NA	TGTGCCAGCGGTTGGGCAGGATTTAGCAATCAGCCCCAGCATTTT	CASGWAGFSNQPQHF
TRBV15	NA	TRBJ2-1	NA	TGTGCCACCAGCTCCCACAGGAGCTCCTACAATGAGCAGTTCTTC	CATSSHRSSYNEQFF
TRBV6-5	NA	TRBJ2-7	NA	TGTGCCAGCAGTTGCTGCGGCTTTTCCTACGAGCAGTACTTC	CASSCCGFSYEQYF
TRBV6-5	few	TRBJ2-7	NA	TGTGCCAGCATGGGGGTTTACGAGCAGTACTTC	CASMGVYEQYF
TRBV20-1	many	TRBJ2-3	NA	TGCAGTGCTCGGGACCCAACTGAGGATACGCAGTATTTT	CSARDPTEDTQYF
TRBV11-2	many	TRBJ1-5	NA	TGTGCCAGCAGCTCCTCCTCCAATCAGCCCCAGCATTTT	CASSSSSNQPQHF
TRBV5-5	many	TRBJ2-1	NA	TGTGCCAGCAGCTTGGAACGGACTTACAATGAGCAGTTCTTC	CASSLERTYNEQFF
TRBV12-3/TRBV12-4	NA	TRBJ1-4	NA	TGTGCCAGCAGCCTGGCCGAAAATGAAAAACTGTTTTTT	CASSLAENEKLFF
TRBV20-1	few	TRBJ1-3	TRBD1	TGCAGTGCTAGAGACCCGACAGGGGCGGATAAGGACACCATATATTTT	CSARDPTGADKDTIYF
TRBV10-3	few	TRBJ2-3	TRBD2	TGTGCCATCAGTGCCCTAGCGGGAGCCTCCACAGATACGCAGTATTTT	CAISALAGASTDTQYF
TRBV27	NA	TRBJ2-1	TRBD2	TGTGCCAGCAGCTTACTTAGCGGGGGACCCTACAATGAGCAGTTCTTC	CASSLLSGGPYNEQFF
TRBV3-1	NA	TRBJ2-2	TRBD2	TGTGCCAGCAGCCCGGGGGGGTACACCGGGGAGCTGTTTTTT	CASSPGGYTGELFF
TRBV10-3	NA	TRBJ2-3	NA	TGTGCCATCACCCCAACAGGGAAGGCAGATACGCAGTATTTT	CAITPTGKADTQYF
TRBV6-1	many	TRBJ1-5	NA	TGTGCCAGCAGTGAATTCGAGCCGGGGCGTGTGGGCAATCAGCCCCAGCATTTT	CASSEFEPGRVGNQPQHF
TRBV13	NA	TRBJ1-2	TRBD1	TGTGCCAGCAGCTCAAGCCCAGGACAGGGGTTGGACTATGGCTACACCTTC	CASSSSPGQGLDYGYTF
TRBV7-9	NA	TRBJ2-7	NA	TGTGCCAGCAGCGGACAGCCTCCTTACGAGCAGTACTTC	CASSGQPPYEQYF
TRBV20-1	few	TRBJ1-2	NA	TGCAGTGCTGAGCTGAGCTATGGCTACACCTTC	CSAELSYGYTF
TRBV7-2	few	TRBJ2-7	NA	TGTGCCAGCAGCCCCATCTTTTCCTACGGGCAGTACTTC	CASSPIFSYGQYF
TRBV20-1	few	TRBJ1-2	TRBD1	TGCAGTGCTACCGAGACAGGGGACTATGGCTACACCTTC	CSATETGDYGYTF
TRBV7-9	many	TRBJ1-2	NA	TGTGCCAGCAGTCCGATGGGGGACGGCTACACCTTC	CASSPMGDGYTF
TRBV12-3/TRBV12-4	many	TRBJ2-2	NA	TGTGCCAGCAGTTCCCGGGAGCAGAACACCGGGGAGCTGTTTTTT	CASSSREQNTGELFF
TRBV12-3/TRBV12-4	NA	TRBJ2-7	NA	TGTGCCAGCAGTTTATTGACGGGGGCATCCTACGAGCAGTACTTC	CASSLLTGASYEQYF
TRBV7-8	many	TRBJ1-5	TRBD1	TGTGCCAGCAGCTTTGGGACAGCACTAAATAGCAATCAGCCCCAGCATTTT	CASSFGTALNSNQPQHF
TRBV20-1	few	TRBJ2-7	NA	TGCAGTGCCAGGCGGGATTGGCAGGCGAGGAACGAGCAGTACTTC	CSARRDWQARNEQYF
TRBV4-3	few	TRBJ2-1	TRBD2	TGCGCCAGCAGCCGGACTAGTATTGGCAATGAGCAGTTCTTC	CASSRTSIGNEQFF
TRBV6-6	few	TRBJ1-1	NA	TGTGCCAGCACCGAAGCTGTGAACACTGAAGCTTTCTTT	CASTEAVNTEAFF
TRBV10-3	few	TRBJ1-1	NA	TGTGCCATCAGGACTACAGGGTTATTCACTGAAGCTTTCTTT	CAIRTTGLFTEAFF
TRBV7-8	once	TRBJ2-7	NA	TGTGCCAGCAGCTCAGAACCCTTCGGGTCTGGGTGGTACTTC	CASSSEPFGSGWYF
TRBV2	once	TRBJ1-2	NA	TGTGCCAACGGGGGAGAGGGGTTGATATTTCCCGGCTACACCTTC	CANGGEGLIFPGYTF
TRBV5-1	NA	TRBJ2-3	TRBD1	TGCGCCAGCAGCCCGAGGGACAGGGGGATCACAGATACGCAGTATTTT	CASSPRDRGITDTQYF
TRBV10-1	few	TRBJ2-3	NA	TGCGCCACCCAAGGACGGGGTACAGATACGCAGTATTTT	CATQGRGTDTQYF
TRBV20-1	few	TRBJ2-7	TRBD2	TGCAGTGCTAGAGCCAGATTAGCGGGCACCGAATCCTACGAGCAGTACTTC	CSARARLAGTESYEQYF
TRBV20-1	few	TRBJ2-2	NA	TGCAGTGCCGAACGGACGGGGAACACCGGGGAGCTGTTTTTT	CSAERTGNTGELFF
TRBV11-3	few	TRBJ1-4	TRBD1	TGTGCCAGCAGCCCACGACAGGGCGGAGGAGAAAAACTGTTTTTT	CASSPRQGGGEKLFF
TRBV5-1	NA	TRBJ2-1	TRBD2	TGCGCCAGCAGACGGAGCCTAGCGGGAGGCGATGAGCAGTTCTTC	CASRRSLAGGDEQFF